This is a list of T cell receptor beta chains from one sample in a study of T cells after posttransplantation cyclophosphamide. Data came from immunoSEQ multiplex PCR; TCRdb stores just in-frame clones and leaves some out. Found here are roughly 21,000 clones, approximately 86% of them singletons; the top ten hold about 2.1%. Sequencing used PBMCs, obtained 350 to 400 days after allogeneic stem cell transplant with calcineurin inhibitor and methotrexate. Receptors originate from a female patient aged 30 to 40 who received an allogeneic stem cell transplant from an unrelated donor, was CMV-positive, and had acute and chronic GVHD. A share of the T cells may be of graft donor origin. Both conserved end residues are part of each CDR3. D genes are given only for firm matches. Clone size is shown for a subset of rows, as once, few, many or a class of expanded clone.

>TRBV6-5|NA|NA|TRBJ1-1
CASSYDFQIIEAFF
TGTGCCAGCAGTTACGATTTTCAGATAATTGAAGCTTTCTTT
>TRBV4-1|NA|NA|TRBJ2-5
CASGAPLRRETQYF
TGCGCCAGCGGTGCCCCCCTCCGGAGAGAGACCCAGTACTTC
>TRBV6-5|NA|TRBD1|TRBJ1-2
CASSQGARGYTF
TGTGCCAGCAGTCAGGGGGCGCGGGGCTACACCTTC
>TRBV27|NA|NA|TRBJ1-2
CASRAQGGYGYTF
TGTGCCAGCAGGGCACAGGGCGGCTATGGCTACACCTTC
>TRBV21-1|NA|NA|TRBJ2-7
CASCAVGLAGGYEQYF
TGTGCCAGCTGCGCAGTGGGGCTAGCGGGAGGATACGAGCAGTACTTC
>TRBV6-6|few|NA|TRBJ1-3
CASSYSRTDSGNTIYF
TGTGCCAGCAGTTACTCCCGGACTGACTCTGGAAACACCATATATTTT
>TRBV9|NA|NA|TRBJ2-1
CASSVGTQQFF
TGTGCCAGCAGCGTAGGGACTCAGCAGTTCTTC
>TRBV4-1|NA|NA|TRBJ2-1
CASSQDGGFRRGEQFF
TGCGCCAGCAGCCAAGATGGAGGGTTCAGGCGTGGTGAGCAGTTCTTC
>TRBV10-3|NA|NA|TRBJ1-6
CAIGDGQGTPLHF
TGTGCCATCGGGGACGGGCAGGGGACACCCCTCCACTTT
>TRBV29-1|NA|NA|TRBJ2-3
CSARWGHAQYF
TGCAGCGCTAGGTGGGGGCATGCGCAGTATTTT
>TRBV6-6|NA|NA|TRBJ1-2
CASSPTEGLNGYGYTF
TGTGCCAGCAGCCCCACAGAGGGCCTTAATGGCTATGGCTACACCTTC
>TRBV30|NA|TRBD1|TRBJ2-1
CAWSVQDRFYNEQFF
TGTGCCTGGAGTGTACAGGACAGGTTTTACAATGAGCAGTTCTTC
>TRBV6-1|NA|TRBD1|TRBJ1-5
CASSATGPSGQPQHF
TGTGCCAGCAGTGCGACAGGGCCGTCAGGGCAGCCCCAGCATTTT
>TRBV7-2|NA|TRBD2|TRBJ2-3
CASSYSGVDDTQYF
TGTGCCAGCAGCTATAGCGGGGTAGATGATACGCAGTATTTT
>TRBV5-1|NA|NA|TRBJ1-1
CASSLDRGQGMNTEAFF
TGCGCCAGCAGCTTGGACCGCGGGCAGGGGATGAACACTGAAGCTTTCTTT
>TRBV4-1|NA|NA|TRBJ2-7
CASSLRVGAAYEQYF
TGCGCCAGCAGCCTACGAGTGGGGGCGGCCTACGAGCAGTACTTC
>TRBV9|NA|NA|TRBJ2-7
CASSVEDNPSYEQYF
TGTGCCAGCAGCGTAGAAGACAACCCCTCCTACGAGCAGTACTTC
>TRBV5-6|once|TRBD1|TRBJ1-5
CASSRDRGDSNQPQHF
TGTGCCAGTAGCCGGGACAGGGGGGATAGCAATCAGCCCCAGCATTTT
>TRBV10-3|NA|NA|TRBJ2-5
CAIRRDLWETQYF
TGTGCCATCAGGCGAGATTTGTGGGAGACCCAGTACTTC
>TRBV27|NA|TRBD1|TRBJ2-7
CASAPLRDRAFEQYF
TGTGCCAGCGCCCCCCTCCGGGACAGGGCGTTCGAGCAGTACTTC
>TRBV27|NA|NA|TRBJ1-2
CASSLGFRGYGYTF
TGTGCCAGCAGTTTAGGTTTCCGGGGCTATGGCTACACCTTC
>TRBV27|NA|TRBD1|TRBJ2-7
CASSPGQYYEQYF
TGTGCCAGCAGTCCGGGACAGTACTACGAGCAGTACTTC
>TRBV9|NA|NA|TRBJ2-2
CASSVEQGGPGELFF
TGTGCCAGCAGCGTAGAGCAGGGGGGACCCGGGGAGCTGTTTTTT
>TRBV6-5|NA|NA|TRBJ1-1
CASRVRGTEAFF
TGTGCCAGCAGAGTACGGGGCACTGAAGCTTTCTTT
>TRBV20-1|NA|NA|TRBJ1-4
CSASPGEKLFF
TGCAGTGCTAGCCCAGGGGAAAAACTGTTTTTT
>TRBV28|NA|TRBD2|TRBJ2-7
CASSGTTYEQYF
TGTGCCAGCTCCGGGACTACCTACGAGCAGTACTTC
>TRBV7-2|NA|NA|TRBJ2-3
CASSLGYGQSTDTQYF
TGTGCCAGCAGCTTGGGCTATGGACAGTCCACAGATACGCAGTATTTT
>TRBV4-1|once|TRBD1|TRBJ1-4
CASSPGTVSNEKLFF
TGCGCCAGCAGCCCAGGGACAGTCTCAAATGAAAAACTGTTTTTT
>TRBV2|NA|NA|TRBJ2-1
CASSRPGGSSYNEQFF
TGTGCCAGCAGTAGACCCGGGGGAAGCTCCTACAATGAGCAGTTCTTC
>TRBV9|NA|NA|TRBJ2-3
CASRPSISDTDTQYF
TGTGCCAGCAGACCTTCGATTTCAGACACAGATACGCAGTATTTT
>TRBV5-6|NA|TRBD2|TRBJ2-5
CASSLGLAGASETQYF
TGTGCCAGCAGCTTGGGACTAGCGGGAGCCTCCGAGACCCAGTACTTC
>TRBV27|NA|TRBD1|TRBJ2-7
CASSYRGWGQYEQYF
TGTGCCAGCAGTTACAGGGGGTGGGGACAGTACGAGCAGTACTTC
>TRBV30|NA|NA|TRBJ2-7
CAWSVAYEQYF
TGTGCCTGGAGTGTAGCTTACGAGCAGTACTTC
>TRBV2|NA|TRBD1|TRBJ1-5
CATARGQNDQPQHF
TGTGCCACAGCAAGGGGACAGAATGATCAGCCCCAGCATTTT
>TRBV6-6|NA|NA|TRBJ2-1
CASSYYELYEQFF
TGTGCCAGCAGTTACTACGAGTTGTATGAGCAGTTCTTC
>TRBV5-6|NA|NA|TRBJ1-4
CASSLGAYTGEKLFF
TGTGCCAGCAGCCTAGGGGCTTATACTGGAGAAAAACTGTTTTTT
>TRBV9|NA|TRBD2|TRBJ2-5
CASSTTGGETQYF
TGTGCCAGCAGCACCACGGGGGGGGAGACCCAGTACTTC
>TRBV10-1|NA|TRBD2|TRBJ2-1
CASSGRMGPGGEQFF
TGCGCCAGCAGTGGTCGGATGGGCCCGGGGGGTGAGCAGTTCTTC
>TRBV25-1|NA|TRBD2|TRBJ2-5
CASSAFASGALWRETQYF
TGTGCCAGCAGTGCGTTCGCTAGCGGGGCCTTATGGCGAGAGACCCAGTACTTC